This paragraph reports one T cell receptor (beta chain). This specimen comes from a study of Ad26.COV2.S vaccination and SARS-CoV-2 variants. As for the study in general: Enrolled in COV1001, the donor was in the Ad26.COV2.S trial arm, which received the vaccine.

As to treatment: around 19 received Ad26.COV2.S at low or high dose, single or two shots; several received placebo; per-sample allocation not given. Material that was analyzed had been drawn on day 63 after the first vaccine or placebo injection. Using immunoSEQ multiplex PCR, the repertoire was profiled, and TCRdb retains in-frame clones only, with some absent. The table records about half a million clones, about 89% of them present only once. The length of the CDR3 is 14 residues. Germline V gene data show CDR1 as KGHSH and CDR2 as LQKENI. Trimming took 6 bases from V and 3 from J, leaving 15 bases between them.

The chain uses TRBV18 and TRBJ2-7; D possibly uses TRBD1 or TRBD2 (6 bases each). The source of this sequence is a person aged 18-60 years who received the Ad26.COV2.S COVID-19 vaccine or a placebo. The material sequenced was peripheral blood, taken in a trial of Ad26.COV2.S vaccine versus placebo. The CDR3 sequence: CASSRQEEGYEQYF. The CDR3 DNA sequence: TGTGCCAGCTCGCGACAGGAGGAGGGCTACGAGCAGTACTTC.